Each of the 29 T cell receptor beta chains below was sequenced from the same sample in a study of neurological immune-mediated disorders. TCRdb used MiXCR to reprocess the 5' RACE reads, holding one entry per CDR3 protein. Seen here are about 46,000 distinct CDR3 sequences, 3.5% to 5% observed once, and the top ten hold around 6%. The sample taken for sequencing was PBMCs. Source of these receptors: a woman aged 55-69 years with multiple sclerosis.

This clonotype turned up a few times. Just one base apart from a much larger clone, this may be a read error. This chain uses TRBV12-3 or TRBV12-4 with TRBJ2-3; no definite D call. Trimming removed 6 bases at V and 2 bases at J, with 3 bases between. The CDR3 sequence is 11 residues long. The CDR3 nucleotides are TGTGCCAGCAGATTCACAGATACGCAGTATTTT. Amino acid sequence: CASRFTDTQYF.

This clonotype is medium-sized in the sample. The chain recombines TRBV6-2 or TRBV6-3 with TRBJ2-1; no firm D call. CDR3 length equals 13 residues. Trimming shortened V by 4 bases and J by 9 bases, and 13 bases separated the two germline ends. In germline, CDR1 is MNHEY, CDR2 SVGEGT. CDR3 sequence: CASSSPQVIEQFF. CDR3 DNA: TGTGCCAGCAGTTCTCCCCAAGTTATTGAGCAGTTCTTC.

This clonotype has a count of ten or more. This chain connects TRBV14 to TRBJ1-3, with D unclear. The V end was cut by 3 bases, the J end by 3 bases, with 12 bases between. This CDR3 has 15 amino acids. Germline V gene data show CDR1 as SGHDN and CDR2 as FVKESK. CDR3 sequence reads: CASSQTTNYGNTIYF. Here the CDR3 DNA reads TGTGCCAGCAGCCAGACTACTAACTATGGAAACACCATATATTTT.

V usage is TRBV30 and J usage is TRBJ1-6, with a tentative D call TRBD1 (6 bases). The CDR3 is 13 residues long. V gave up 2 bases and J gave up 9 bases, with 11 bases separating them. CDR1 is GTSNPN and CDR2 is SVGIG in the germline V gene (reference sequence). The chain's CDR3 is CAWSFGGGSPLHF. The CDR3 DNA sequence: TGTGCCTGGAGTTTCGGGGGCGGTTCACCCCTCCACTTT.

This clonotype was recorded many times. The chain links TRBV10-3 to TRBJ1-3; no reliable D call. Trimming took off 8 bases at V and 0 bases at J, with 14 bases between the two ends. This CDR3 spans 15 amino acids. Germline-derived CDR1 and CDR2 are ENHRY and SYGVKD. CDR3 region: CAISRTENSGNTIYF. The CDR3 bases are TGTGCCATCTCCCGGACGGAAAACTCTGGAAACACCATATATTTT.

This clonotype was recorded at least ten times. V usage is TRBV10-1 and J usage is TRBJ1-1; D gene uncertain. V gave up 0 bases and J gave up 8 bases, with 10 bases separating them. Germline lookup yields CDR1 WNHNN and CDR2 SYGVQD (reference sequence). This CDR3 region has 13 residues. The CDR3 DNA reads as TGCGCCAGCAGTGAGTCGGGCCGGAAAGAAGCTTTCTTT. It translates to CASSESGRKEAFF.

This clonotype has a count of ten or more. The rearrangement links TRBV29-1 to TRBJ2-3, with 10 bases fitting TRBD2. CDR3 size: 12 residues. Germline V lookup: CDR1 SQVTM, CDR2 ANQGSEA. With 7 bases clipped from V and 6 bases from J, the junction kept 4 bases outside the gene matches. The CDR3: CSDLGLADTQYF. CDR3 coding DNA: TGCAGCGACTTGGGACTAGCGGATACGCAGTATTTT.

This clonotype was counted between two and nine times. This chain links TRBV5-1 with TRBJ2-7, with D hard to call. Germline V lookup: CDR1 SGHRS, CDR2 YFSETQ. The V and J ends lost 4 bases and 6 bases respectively, with 17 bases between them. CDR3 length equals 14 residues. The DNA of the CDR3 is TGCGCCAGCAGCCGGACGGTCGAGACCTCCGAGCAGTACTTC. Translation gives CASSRTVETSEQYF.

This clonotype has at least ten counts. The rearrangement links TRBV7-7 to TRBJ2-3; 8 bases match TRBD2. This CDR3 is 17 amino acids long. The V gene end was trimmed by 3 bases and the J gene end by 0 bases; junction bases not matched to a gene: 8. CDR1 and CDR2 from the germline V gene are SSHAT and FNYEAQ (reference sequence). CDR3 DNA: TGTGCCAGCAGCTTGCGGGAGGTACTACCAAGCACAGATACGCAGTATTTT. Amino acid sequence: CASSLREVLPSTDTQYF.

Many counts were recorded for this clonotype. J is TRBJ1-1 and V is TRBV12-3 or TRBV12-4; D remains unclear. V was shortened by 3 bases and J by 5 bases, with 13 bases between the two germline ends. This CDR3 has 14 amino acids. The CDR3 loop is CASSFEGGRTEAFF. The CDR3 DNA reads TGTGCCAGCAGTTTCGAGGGAGGAAGGACTGAAGCTTTCTTT.

This clonotype has ten or more counts. The V call is TRBV6-2 or TRBV6-3, the J call TRBJ2-7, with 12 bases identical to TRBD2. V shed 6 bases and J 4 bases; nucleotides not matched to a gene: 4. Germline values: CDR1 MNHEY, CDR2 SVGEGT. The CDR3 totals 14 residues. The DNA of the CDR3 is TGTGCCAGCAGGACCCTAGCGGGGGGGTACGAGCAGTACTTC. Translating it yields CASRTLAGGYEQYF.

The chain joins TRBV28 to TRBJ1-2, with 8 nucleotides matching TRBD1. Trimming removed 2 bases from V and 7 bases from J; junction bases left unmatched: 6. Germline CDR1 and CDR2: MDHEN and SYDVKM. The CDR3 has 14 residues. DNA of the CDR3: TGTGCCAGCAGTTTAACCGCCAGGGGGCTTGGCTACACCTTC. Translation gives CASSLTARGLGYTF.

The chain is built from TRBV7-2 and TRBJ2-5; weak D call: TRBD2 (5 bases). Trimming took off 5 bases at V and 2 bases at J, with 12 bases between the two ends. The V gene's germline CDR1 is SGHTA and CDR2 FQGNSA. This CDR3 is 14 amino acids long. CDR3 nucleotide sequence: TGTGCCAGCAGCCAGACTATAAGTCAAGAGACCCAGTACTTC. Its protein product is CASSQTISQETQYF.

This clonotype was observed many times. This chain connects TRBV20-1 to TRBJ2-1; tentative D call: TRBD1 (5 bases). The germline V and J ends were trimmed by 1 base and 5 bases, with 12 bases remaining between them. The germline V gene encodes CDR1 DFQATT and CDR2 SNEGSKA (reference sequence). This CDR3 region has 14 residues. Here the CDR3 reads CSARVPGRDNEQFF. The CDR3 region has the DNA TGCAGTGCTAGAGTCCCGGGCAGGGACAATGAGCAGTTCTTC.

The table lists this clonotype with many counts. The J gene is TRBJ2-4, the V gene TRBV10-3; D not certain. This CDR3 is built from 14 residues. From germline, CDR1 is ENHRY and CDR2 SYGVKD. V was cut by 0 bases and J by 0 bases, with 3 bases left in between. CDR3 nucleotides: TGTGCCATCAGTGAGTCCCTAGCCAAAAACATTCAGTACTTC. This translates into CAISESLAKNIQYF.

This clonotype was detected many times. This chain connects TRBV30 to TRBJ2-2; 7 bases align to TRBD1. This CDR3 spans 13 amino acids. The trim removed 0 bases at V and 5 bases at J, leaving 0 bases unmatched. Germline V gene sequence: CDR1 GTSNPN, CDR2 SVGIG (reference sequence). CDR3 sequence: CAWSVQGTGELFF. The CDR3 DNA reads TGTGCCTGGAGTGTACAGGGGACCGGGGAGCTGTTTTTT. Variable domain in full (rest from reference TRBV30 and TRBJ2-2): SQTIHQWPATLVQPVGSPLSLECTVEGTSNPNLYWYRQAAGRGLQLLFYSVGIGQISSEVPQNLSASRPQDRQFILSSKKLLLSDSGFYLCAWSVQGTGELFFGEGSRLTVL.

V usage is TRBV30 and J usage is TRBJ1-1; 9 bases agree with TRBD1. The CDR3 covers 17 residues. The trim removed 2 bases at V and 0 bases at J, leaving 10 bases unmatched. Germline V gene sequence: CDR1 GTSNPN, CDR2 SVGIG (reference sequence). CDR3 residues: CAWSPLLGQGMNTEAFF. CDR3 DNA sequence: TGTGCCTGGAGTCCACTTCTCGGACAGGGGATGAACACTGAAGCTTTCTTT.

This clonotype was counted only a few times. The chain has TRBV5-1 and TRBJ2-3; possible D gene TRBD2, 6 bases. The CDR3 runs to 15 residues. Germline assignment: CDR1 SGHRS and CDR2 YFSETQ. V shed 4 bases and J shed 2 bases, with 14 bases lying between them. In DNA form, the CDR3 reads TGCGCCAGCAGCCCTGGAGGGCATACCACAGATACGCAGTATTTT. This encodes CASSPGGHTTDTQYF.

This clonotype was counted many times. The J gene is TRBJ2-7, the V gene TRBV6-5; D tentatively reads TRBD1 or TRBD2 (5 bases each). V lost 11 bases and J 3 bases, leaving 14 bases between the germline ends. The CDR3 is 12 residues long. In germline, CDR1 is MNHEY, CDR2 SVGAGI. Here the CDR3 DNA reads TGTGCCCCCGCCGGGGCCAACTACGAGCAGTACGTC. Translating it yields CAPAGANYEQYV.

The table lists this clonotype with many counts. The chain has TRBV20-1 and TRBJ1-4; D unresolved. Germline CDR1 reads DFQATT; CDR2 reads SNEGSKA (reference sequence). The CDR3 covers 11 residues. This CDR3 reads CTAQENEKLFF. CDR3 DNA sequence: TGCACTGCCCAAGAAAATGAAAAACTGTTTTTT.

This clonotype has ten or more counts. V and J are TRBV20-1 and TRBJ2-7, with 9 bases that match TRBD2. The trim removed 5 bases at V and 2 bases at J, leaving 7 bases unmatched. CDR1 and CDR2 from the germline V gene are DFQATT and SNEGSKA (reference sequence). The CDR3 sequence is 14 residues long. The CDR3 region has the DNA TGCAGTGCTGCTCCGGGACTAGCTGCCTACGAGCAGTACTTC. Residues: CSAAPGLAAYEQYF.

The V and J genes are TRBV7-2 and TRBJ2-6; D is possibly TRBD2 (6 bases). This CDR3 is 17 amino acids long. V shed 6 bases and J shed 0 bases, with 15 bases lying between them. Germline assignment: CDR1 SGHTA and CDR2 FQGNSA. CDR3 protein: CASSRRDVRSGANVLTF. The CDR3 DNA reads TGTGCCAGCAGTCGGCGGGACGTACGCTCTGGGGCCAACGTCCTGACTTTC.

The DNA of the CDR3 is TGTGCCAGCAGCCTATCAGGGGGCGGTCAGCCCCAGCATTTT. It specifies CASSLSGGGQPQHF. V and J are TRBV7-2 and TRBJ1-5, with TRBD1 matching 8 bases. Trimming cost V 5 bases and J 6 bases; bases outside gene matches: 6. CDR1 SGHTA and CDR2 FQGNSA come from the germline V gene. The CDR3 totals 14 residues.

CDR3 in amino acids: CASSHRTGANQPQHF. CDR3 coding DNA: TGTGCCAGCAGCCACAGGACAGGGGCTAATCAGCCCCAGCATTTT. This sequence joins TRBV12-3 or TRBV12-4 and TRBJ1-5, with TRBD1 identical over 9 bases. The V segment lost 6 bases and the J segment 4 bases; nucleotides outside the gene matches: 7. The CDR3 is made up of 15 amino acids.

In its sample, this clonotype was seen many times. V is TRBV11-2 and J is TRBJ1-2; TRBD1 matches at 7 bases. Germline V gene sequence: CDR1 SGHAT, CDR2 FQNNGV. The ends lost 5 bases at V and 7 bases at J; junction bases unmatched: 7. This CDR3 spans 13 amino acids. CDR3 in amino acids: CASSQGQVRGYTF. CDR3 coding DNA: TGTGCCAGCAGCCAAGGACAGGTTCGTGGCTACACCTTC.

The chain combines TRBV9 with TRBJ2-4; perhaps D is TRBD1 or TRBD2 (5 bases each). The CDR3 totals 13 residues. Trimming took off 3 bases at V and 9 bases at J, with 13 bases between the two ends. Germline V gene data show CDR1 as SGDLS and CDR2 as YYNGEE. CDR3 residues: CASSEGTTGIQYF. The CDR3 DNA reads TGTGCCAGCAGCGAGGGGACGACGGGCATTCAGTACTTC.

Many counts were recorded for this clonotype. J is TRBJ2-1 and V is TRBV29-1, with 9 bases lining up with TRBD2. Trimming took 6 bases from V and 0 from J; bases not matched to a gene: 3. CDR3 length equals 14 residues. Germline V gene data show CDR1 as SQVTM and CDR2 as ANQGSEA. CDR3 sequence reads: CSVPTSGSYNEQFF. The CDR3 bases are TGCAGCGTCCCGACTAGCGGCTCCTACAATGAGCAGTTCTTC.

This clonotype was recorded at least ten times. The V call is TRBV10-3, the J call TRBJ2-5; no clear D gene. V lost 2 bases to trimming and J lost 5 bases, with 15 bases between them. The CDR3 has 15 residues. Germline V gene data show CDR1 as ENHRY and CDR2 as SYGVKD. The CDR3 region has the DNA TGTGCCATCAGTGAGGGGCCGTTCCAAAGCGAGACCCAGTACTTC. It specifies CAISEGPFQSETQYF.

Concerning this clonotype itself: This may arise from a read error, as a much more abundant clone is one base away. The chain uses TRBV28 and TRBJ2-6; TRBD2 is a possible D gene (6 bases). CDR1 is MDHEN and CDR2 is SYDVKM in the germline V gene. The CDR3 length is 16 residues. The CDR3 DNA reads TGTGTCAGCAAGGAGGGCACCACCTCTGGGGCCAACGTCCTGACTTTC. Amino acid sequence: CVSKEGTTSGANVLTF.